This passage covers 26 T cell receptor beta chains from one sample sequenced in a study of cytomegalovirus exposure and HLA in healthy donors. Use of 60 Vbeta and 13 Jbeta primers characterized the PCR. TCRdb's copy holds only in-frame clones and misses some; the assay was immunoSEQ multiplex PCR. The data hold 250,000 to 300,000 clones, with roughly 81% observed a single time. The specimen sequenced was PBMCs. These receptors all come from a woman in her forties in good health and CMV-seropositive.

The gene calls are TRBV10-3 and TRBJ1-3; D is uncertain. The CDR3 contains 13 residues. Germline V gives CDR1 ENHRY, CDR2 SYGVKD. Trimming pared 10 bases from V and 0 bases from J, leaving 10 bases between. CDR3 in DNA: TGTGCCACCCAGTTAAGCTCTGGAAACACCATATATTTT. This gives the protein CATQLSSGNTIYF.

This sequence joins TRBV4-2 and TRBJ1-5, with D unresolved. CDR1 LGHNA and CDR2 YNFKEQ come from the germline V gene. The CDR3 contains 15 residues. V lost 3 bases to trimming and J lost 0 bases, with 9 bases between them. The CDR3: CASSQRGYSNQPQHF. The CDR3 region has the DNA TGTGCCAGCAGCCAGCGCGGATATAGCAATCAGCCCCAGCATTTT.

J is TRBJ2-2 and V is TRBV7-3, with TRBD2 matching 9 bases. CDR1 and CDR2 from the germline V gene are SGHTA and FQGTGA. Trimming took 3 bases from V and 7 from J; bases not matched to a gene: 9. This CDR3 has 16 amino acids. CDR3 protein: CASSFRLAGQGGELFF. The CDR3 nucleotides read TGTGCCAGCAGCTTTAGGCTAGCGGGACAAGGCGGGGAGCTGTTTTTT.

V and J are TRBV5-6 and TRBJ1-4, with TRBD1 matching 7 bases. This CDR3 is built from 15 residues. From germline, CDR1 is SGHDT and CDR2 YYEEEE. The V gene end was trimmed by 3 bases and the J gene end by 3 bases; junction bases not matched to a gene: 5. CDR3 coding DNA: TGTGCCAGCAGCTGGGGGACAGCACCTAATGAAAAACTGTTTTTT. Its translation is CASSWGTAPNEKLFF.

This rearrangement joins TRBV7-9 to TRBJ2-2, with TRBD2 matching over 8 bases. The CDR3 extends over 16 amino acids. CDR1 is SEHNR and CDR2 is FQNEAQ in the germline V gene (reference sequence). Trimming at V came to 3 bases and at J to 4 bases, leaving 7 bases not matched to a gene. CDR3 in amino acids: CASSFSGRQPTGELFF. The CDR3 DNA sequence: TGTGCCAGCAGCTTCAGCGGGAGACAGCCCACCGGGGAGCTGTTTTTT. Full variable domain (rest looked up from reference TRBV7-9 and TRBJ2-2): DTGVSQNPRHKITKRGQNVTFRCDPISEHNRLYWYRQTLGQGPEFLTYFQNEAQLEKSRLLSDRFSAERPKGSFSTLEIQRTEQGDSAMYLCASSFSGRQPTGELFFGEGSRLTVL.

This rearrangement joins TRBV11-2 to TRBJ2-7; 11 bases fit TRBD2. The CDR3 is 15 amino acids. The J segment lost 3 bases and the V segment lost 5 bases, leaving 6 bases of the junction unmatched. Germline assignment: CDR1 SGHAT and CDR2 FQNNGV. CDR3 DNA sequence: TGTGCCAGCAGCATCACCCTAGCGGGAGGCTACGAGCAGTACTTC. It yields the protein CASSITLAGGYEQYF.

The chain uses TRBV27 and TRBJ2-5; D ambiguous. In germline, CDR1 is MNHEY, CDR2 SMNVEV (reference sequence). V was cut by 5 bases and J by 0 bases, with 10 bases left in between. This CDR3 is built from 14 residues. The CDR3 protein is CASSPIQNQETQYF. As DNA, the CDR3 is TGTGCCAGCAGTCCAATACAGAACCAAGAGACCCAGTACTTC.

The genes are TRBV30 and TRBJ1-4; the match to TRBD1 covers 7 bases. Germline CDR1 reads GTSNPN; CDR2 reads SVGIG (reference sequence). The ends lost 1 base at V and 8 bases at J; junction bases unmatched: 7. CDR3 size: 14 residues. This CDR3 is CAWSGQGLGEKLFF. In DNA, the CDR3 is TGTGCCTGGAGTGGACAGGGCCTGGGCGAAAAACTGTTTTTT.

The genes are TRBV5-1 and TRBJ1-2; TRBD1 aligns across 8 bases. The germline V gene has CDR1 SGHRS and CDR2 YFSETQ. The CDR3 is made up of 13 amino acids. The V gene end was trimmed by 5 bases and the J gene end by 6 bases; junction bases not matched to a gene: 6. The CDR3 bases are TGCGCCAGCAGGGGGGGGACAGGTGATGGCTACACCTTC. It translates to CASRGGTGDGYTF.

The CDR3 region is CASSQGLGTSGSRRLNEQFF. CDR3 nucleotide sequence: TGCGCCAGCAGCCAGGGGCTTGGGACTAGCGGGAGTAGGAGATTGAATGAGCAGTTCTTC. The J gene is TRBJ2-1, the V gene TRBV5-1; 14 nucleotides align to TRBD2. V lost 4 bases to trimming and J lost 7 bases; unmatched junction nucleotides: 19. Germline CDR1 is SGHRS and CDR2 is YFSETQ. The CDR3 spans 20 residues.

V and J are TRBV7-2 and TRBJ1-1; D is undetermined. Germline V CDR1 and CDR2: SGHTA, FQGNSA. The CDR3 is 16 amino acids. V lost 7 bases, J lost 1 base, and 19 bases lay in between. This CDR3 reads CASTRKTGVENTEAFF. For the CDR3, the DNA is TGTGCCAGCACCCGAAAGACTGGAGTCGAGAACACTGAAGCTTTCTTT.

The chain has TRBV28 and TRBJ2-1; D is perhaps TRBD1 (7 bases). The germline V gene has CDR1 MDHEN and CDR2 SYDVKM. Between the trimmed V and J ends, which lost 3 bases and 7 bases, there was a span of 22 bases. This CDR3 has 17 amino acids. CDR3 DNA sequence: TGTGCCAGCAGTTTTATGGAAGGGGGCCTTGCGGGGAATGAGCAGTTCTTC. This encodes CASSFMEGGLAGNEQFF.

This rearrangement joins TRBV7-2 to TRBJ2-1; 9 positions agree with TRBD2. J gave up 4 bases and V 0 bases, and 7 bases lay outside the gene matches. This CDR3 has 17 residues. Germline V gene sequence: CDR1 SGHTA, CDR2 FQGNSA. CDR3 in amino acids: CASSLAGAGLAYNEQFF. CDR3 bases: TGTGCCAGCAGCTTAGCGGGGGCGGGACTAGCATACAATGAGCAGTTCTTC.

The chain has TRBV27 and TRBJ2-2, with D maybe TRBD1 (5 bases). The V gene lost 5 bases and the J gene lost 9 bases, with 16 bases spanning the gap. Germline assignment: CDR1 MNHEY and CDR2 SMNVEV (reference sequence). The CDR3 consists of 14 residues. CDR3 nucleotide sequence: TGTGCCAGCAGTGCCAGGGTCCCGAGTAGGGAGCTGTTTTTT. Its protein is CASSARVPSRELFF.

The chain links TRBV7-3 to TRBJ2-2; the match to TRBD2 covers 7 bases. Germline trimming cut 4 bases from V and 2 bases from J; bases unmatched to any gene: 7. CDR3 size: 16 residues. Germline lookup yields CDR1 SGHTA and CDR2 FQGTGA. The CDR3, as DNA: TGTGCCAGCAGCTCTACCGGGACTACTAACACCGGGGAGCTGTTTTTT. It specifies CASSSTGTTNTGELFF.

V gene TRBV7-9 combines with J gene TRBJ2-7; tentatively, D is TRBD2 (5 bases). V gave up 1 base and J gave up 4 bases, with 14 bases separating them. CDR1 is SEHNR and CDR2 is FQNEAQ in the germline V gene (reference sequence). This CDR3 comprises 15 residues. The CDR3 coding sequence is TGTGCCAGCAGCTTAGTACCGGGAAGCACATACGAGCAGTACTTC. Its translation: CASSLVPGSTYEQYF.

V usage is TRBV28 and J usage is TRBJ1-2; 9 bases match TRBD1. Germline lookup yields CDR1 MDHEN and CDR2 SYDVKM. The CDR3 extends over 15 amino acids. With V trimmed by 8 bases and J by 8 bases, 15 bases remained unmatched. CDR3 sequence: CASRNLTGGKFGYTF. The DNA for the CDR3 is TGTGCCAGCCGAAACCTGACAGGGGGGAAGTTCGGCTACACCTTC.

The rearrangement joins TRBV19 to TRBJ1-2; the D gene is possibly TRBD1 (6 bases). Trimming removed 5 bases from V and 2 bases from J, with 15 bases in between. Germline V CDR1 and CDR2: LNHDA, SQIVND (reference sequence). This CDR3 is 15 amino acids long. CDR3 sequence reads: CASSPGQDGNYGYTF. In DNA, the CDR3 is TGTGCCAGTAGTCCGGGACAAGACGGCAACTATGGCTACACCTTC.

The chain combines TRBV7-6 with TRBJ2-7; D gene unclear. Per the germline V gene, CDR1 is SGHVS and CDR2 is FNYEAQ. The CDR3 extends over 13 amino acids. Trimming stripped 3 bases from V and 7 bases from J, with 13 bases between. The CDR3 spells CASSFGGAWEQYF. The CDR3 nucleotides are TGTGCCAGCAGCTTCGGCGGAGCCTGGGAGCAGTACTTC.

This clone was counted once. The V gene is TRBV4-2, the J gene TRBJ1-3; 10 nucleotides line up with TRBD1. Trimming took 4 bases from V and 4 from J; bases not matched to a gene: 4. The CDR3 is 15 residues long. Germline CDR1 is LGHNA and CDR2 is YNFKEQ. The CDR3 DNA follows: TGTGCCAGCAGCCTGACAGGGGGCGCCGGAAACACCATATATTTT. Its protein product is CASSLTGGAGNTIYF.

This clone was seen just once. V is TRBV7-2 and J is TRBJ2-7; 10 bases agree with TRBD2. The CDR3 has 14 residues. Germline V CDR1 and CDR2: SGHTA, FQGNSA. The trim removed 6 bases at V and 3 bases at J, leaving 5 bases unmatched. CDR3 amino acids: CASSSAGGVYEQYF. The CDR3 DNA reads as TGTGCCAGCAGTTCAGCGGGAGGGGTCTACGAGCAGTACTTC.

The chain couples TRBV9 to TRBJ2-7; 10 bases map to TRBD1. CDR3 length: 14 residues. Germline CDR1 is SGDLS and CDR2 is YYNGEE. V lost 0 bases and J lost 4; bases outside the gene matches: 1. As DNA, the CDR3 is TGTGCCAGCAGCGTAGGGGACAGGGGATACGAGCAGTACTTC. Protein: CASSVGDRGYEQYF.

The chain employs TRBV7-2 and TRBJ2-3, with D possibly being TRBD2 (5 bases). CDR3 length: 14 amino acids. V was cut by 1 base and J by 4 bases, with 9 bases left in between. Germline V lookup: CDR1 SGHTA, CDR2 FQGNSA. CDR3 in amino acids: CASSLGGVPDTQYF. The CDR3 DNA is TGTGCCAGCAGCTTAGGGGGAGTCCCAGATACGCAGTATTTT.

About this clone itself: A read error may account for a junction end that differs from germline. The genes are TRBV6-5 and TRBJ2-4; 10 bases fit TRBD2. From germline, CDR1 is MNHEY and CDR2 SVGAGI. The CDR3 runs 14 residues. CDR3 bases: TGTGCCAGCAGTGATGGACTAGCGGTAAACAGTCAGTACTTC. It translates to CASSDGLAVNSQYF.

V is TRBV6-1 and J is TRBJ1-1; 7 positions agree with TRBD1. V shed 8 bases and J 5 bases; nucleotides not matched to a gene: 5. The CDR3 extends over 12 amino acids. CDR1 is MNHNS, CDR2 SASEGT, per germline. CDR3 sequence: CASPGGGTEAFF. CDR3 coding DNA: TGTGCCAGCCCAGGGGGTGGTACTGAAGCTTTCTTT.

The V call is TRBV28, the J call TRBJ1-4, with D maybe TRBD1 (6 bases). Germline V gene lookup returns CDR1 MDHEN and CDR2 SYDVKM. The CDR3 length is 16 residues. V was clipped by 7 bases and J by 3 bases, with 18 bases between them. CDR3 DNA: TGTGCCAGCACCATGGGGGGGGCTGGGGCTAATGAAAAACTGTTTTTT. This sequence encodes CASTMGGAGANEKLFF.